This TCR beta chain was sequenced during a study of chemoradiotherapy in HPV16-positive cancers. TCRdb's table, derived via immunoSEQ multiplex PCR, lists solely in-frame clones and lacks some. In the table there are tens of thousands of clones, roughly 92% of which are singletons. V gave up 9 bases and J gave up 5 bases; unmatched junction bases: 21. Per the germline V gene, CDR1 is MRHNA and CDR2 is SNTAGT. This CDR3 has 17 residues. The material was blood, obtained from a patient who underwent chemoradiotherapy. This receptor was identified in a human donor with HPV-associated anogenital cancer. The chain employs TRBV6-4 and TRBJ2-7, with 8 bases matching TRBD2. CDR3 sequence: CARSMNSPGGRLDEQYF. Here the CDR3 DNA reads TGTGCCAGGTCGATGAACAGCCCCGGCGGGAGGTTGGACGAGCAGTACTTC.